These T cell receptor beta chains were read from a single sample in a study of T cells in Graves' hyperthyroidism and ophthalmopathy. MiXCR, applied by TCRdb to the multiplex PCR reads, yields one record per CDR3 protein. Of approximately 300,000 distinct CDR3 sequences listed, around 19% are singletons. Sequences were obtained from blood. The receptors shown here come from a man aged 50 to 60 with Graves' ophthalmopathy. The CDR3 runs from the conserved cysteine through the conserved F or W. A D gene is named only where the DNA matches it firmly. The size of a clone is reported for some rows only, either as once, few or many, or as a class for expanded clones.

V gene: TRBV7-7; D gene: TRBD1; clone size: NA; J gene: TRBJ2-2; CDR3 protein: CASSSGQGWTGELFF; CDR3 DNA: TGTGCTAGCAGTTCCGGACAGGGATGGACCGGGGAGCTGTTTTTT
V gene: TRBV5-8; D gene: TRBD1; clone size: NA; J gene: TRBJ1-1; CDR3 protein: CASSLAQGGKTEAFF; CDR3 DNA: TGTGCCAGCAGCTTGGCCCAGGGGGGAAAGACTGAAGCTTTCTTT
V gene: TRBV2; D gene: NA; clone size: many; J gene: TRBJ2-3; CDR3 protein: CASSDVPRGTDTQYF; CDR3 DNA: TGTGCCAGCAGTGATGTTCCCAGGGGCACAGATACGCAGTATTTT
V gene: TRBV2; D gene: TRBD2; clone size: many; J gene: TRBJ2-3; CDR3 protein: CASGLAGGPPDTQYF; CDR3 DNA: TGTGCCAGCGGACTAGCGGGAGGGCCCCCAGATACGCAGTATTTT
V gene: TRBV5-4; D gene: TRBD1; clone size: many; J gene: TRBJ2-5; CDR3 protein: CASSPTGQGRGETQYF; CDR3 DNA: TGTGCCAGCAGCCCTACGGGACAGGGGAGAGGAGAGACCCAGTACTTC
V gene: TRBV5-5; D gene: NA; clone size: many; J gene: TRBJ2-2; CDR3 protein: CASSSGVTGELFF; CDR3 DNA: TGTGCCAGCAGCTCTGGGGTGACCGGGGAGCTGTTTTTT
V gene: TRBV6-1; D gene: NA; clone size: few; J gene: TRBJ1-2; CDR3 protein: CASRGGNGYTF; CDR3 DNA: TGTGCCAGCCGGGGGGGGAATGGCTACACCTTC
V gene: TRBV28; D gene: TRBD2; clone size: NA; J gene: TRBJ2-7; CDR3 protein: CASSLSASGSDEQYF; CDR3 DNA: TGTGCCAGCAGTTTATCGGCTAGCGGGAGTGACGAGCAGTACTTC
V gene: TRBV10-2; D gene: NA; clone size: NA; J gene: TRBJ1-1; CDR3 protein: CASSEPGTPTEAFF; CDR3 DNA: TGCGCCAGCAGTGAGCCCGGGACTCCGACTGAAGCTTTCTTT
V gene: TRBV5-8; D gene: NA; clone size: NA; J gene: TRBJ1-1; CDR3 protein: CASSFGVYQAFF; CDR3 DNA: TGTGCCAGCAGCTTCGGGGTGTACCAAGCTTTCTTT
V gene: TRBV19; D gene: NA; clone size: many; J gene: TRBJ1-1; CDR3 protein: CASSRPNTEAFF; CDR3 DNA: TGTGCCAGTAGTAGACCGAACACTGAAGCTTTCTTT
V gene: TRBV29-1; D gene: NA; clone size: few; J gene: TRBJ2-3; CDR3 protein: CSVVSRDSTDTQYF; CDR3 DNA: TGCAGCGTTGTTTCCAGGGACAGCACAGATACGCAGTATTTT
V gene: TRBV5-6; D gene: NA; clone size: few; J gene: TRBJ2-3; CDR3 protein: CASTPLGGSTDTQYF; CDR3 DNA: TGTGCCAGCACCCCCCTGGGCGGGAGCACAGATACGCAGTATTTT
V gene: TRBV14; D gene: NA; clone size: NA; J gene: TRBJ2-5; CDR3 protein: CASSQKRGDRSIRSHYQETQYF; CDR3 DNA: TGTGCCAGCAGCCAAAAGAGGGGTGACAGATCAATCCGATCCCATTACCAAGAGACCCAGTACTTC
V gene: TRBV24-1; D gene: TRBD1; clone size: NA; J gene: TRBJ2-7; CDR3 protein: CATTPPGQGAYEQYF; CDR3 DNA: TGTGCCACCACCCCTCCGGGACAGGGGGCCTACGAGCAGTACTTC
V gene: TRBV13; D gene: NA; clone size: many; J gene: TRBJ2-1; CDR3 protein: CASSPLTLGGSYNEQFF; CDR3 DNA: TGTGCCAGCAGCCCCCTGACCCTCGGCGGCTCCTACAATGAGCAGTTCTTC
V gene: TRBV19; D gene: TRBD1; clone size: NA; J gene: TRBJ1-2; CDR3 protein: CASSIVDRGRSGYTF; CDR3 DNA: TGTGCCAGTAGTATCGTCGACAGGGGAAGGAGTGGCTACACCTTC
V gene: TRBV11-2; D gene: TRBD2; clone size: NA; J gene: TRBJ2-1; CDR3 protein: CASSGGTSGDYNEQFF; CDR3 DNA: TGTGCCAGCAGCGGCGGGACTAGCGGGGATTACAATGAGCAGTTCTTC